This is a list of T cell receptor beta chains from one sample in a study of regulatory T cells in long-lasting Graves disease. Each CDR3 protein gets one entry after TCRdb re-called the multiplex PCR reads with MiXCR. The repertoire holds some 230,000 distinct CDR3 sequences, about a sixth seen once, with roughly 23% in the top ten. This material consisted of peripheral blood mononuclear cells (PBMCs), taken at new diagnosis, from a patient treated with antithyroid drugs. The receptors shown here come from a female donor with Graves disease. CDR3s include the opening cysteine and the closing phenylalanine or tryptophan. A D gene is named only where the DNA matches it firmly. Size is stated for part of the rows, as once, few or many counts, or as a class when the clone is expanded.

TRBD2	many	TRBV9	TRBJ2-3	CASSAGGNPTDTQYF	TGTGCCAGCAGCGCGGGAGGAAACCCCACAGATACGCAGTATTTT
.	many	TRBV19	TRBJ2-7	CASRDIRRGEQYF	TGTGCCAGTAGGGACATCCGAAGGGGCGAGCAGTACTTC
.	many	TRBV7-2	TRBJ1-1	CASTYRSVNTEAFF	TGTGCCAGCACCTATCGCAGTGTGAACACTGAAGCTTTCTTT
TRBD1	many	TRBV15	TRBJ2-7	CATSSRDRGTYEQYF	TGTGCCACCAGCTCCCGGGACAGGGGTACGTACGAGCAGTACTTC
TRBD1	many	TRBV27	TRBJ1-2	CASRGSRDSSNYGYTF	TGTGCCAGCAGGGGAAGCCGGGACAGTTCTAACTATGGCTACACCTTC
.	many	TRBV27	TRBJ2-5	CASSPNQETQYF	TGCGCCAGCAGCCCGAACCAAGAGACCCAGTACTTC
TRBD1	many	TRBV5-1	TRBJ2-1	CASSLDGTERMASSYNEQFF	TGCGCCAGCAGCCTTGACGGGACAGAGCGGATGGCGAGCTCCTACAATGAGCAGTTCTTC
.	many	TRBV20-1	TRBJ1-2	CSASIPNYGYTF	TGCAGTGCTAGTATTCCTAACTATGGCTACACCTTC
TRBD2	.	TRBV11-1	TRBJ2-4	CASSPRLAGGPLAKNIQYF	TGTGCCAGCAGCCCCCGACTAGCGGGAGGGCCTCTAGCCAAAAACATTCAGTACTTC
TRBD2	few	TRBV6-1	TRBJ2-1	CASREPGLPNNEQFF	TGTGCCAGCAGGGAACCGGGACTACCGAACAATGAGCAGTTCTTC
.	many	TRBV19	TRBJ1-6	CASSMRGANSPLHF	TGTGCCAGTAGTATGAGGGGAGCTAATTCACCCCTCCACTTT
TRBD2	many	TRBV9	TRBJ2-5	CASSDRDYYQETQYF	TGTGCCAGCAGCGACCGGGACTACTACCAAGAGACCCAGTACTTC
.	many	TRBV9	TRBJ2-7	CASSVDGTGDLYEQYF	TGTGCCAGCAGCGTAGATGGAACGGGGGACCTCTACGAGCAGTACTTC
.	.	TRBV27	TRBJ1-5	CASRPQGFGQPQHF	TGTGCCAGCAGACCCCAGGGGTTCGGCCAGCCCCAGCATTTT
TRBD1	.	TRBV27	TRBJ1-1	CASSSRQGSLVGAFF	TGTGCCAGCAGTAGCCGACAGGGGTCTTTAGTGGGGGCTTTCTTT
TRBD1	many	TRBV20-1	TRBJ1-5	CSARDPQGMGQPQHF	TGCAGTGCTAGAGATCCACAGGGGATGGGGCAGCCCCAGCATTTT
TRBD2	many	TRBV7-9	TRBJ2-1	CASSFLAGDRQFF	TGTGCCAGCAGCTTTCTAGCGGGAGATCGGCAGTTCTTC
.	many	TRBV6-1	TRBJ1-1	CASRQGMNTEAFF	TGTGCCAGCAGACAGGGAATGAACACTGAAGCTTTCTTT
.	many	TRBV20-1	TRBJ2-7	CSASPTSYEQYF	TGCAGTGCTAGTCCCACCTCCTACGAGCAGTACTTC
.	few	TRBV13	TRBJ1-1	CASSLGSLLGDTEAFF	TGTGCCAGCAGCTTAGGGTCACTCCTTGGGGACACTGAAGCTTTCTTT
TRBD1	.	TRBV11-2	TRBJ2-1	CASSFNRGPYNEQFF	TGTGCCAGCAGCTTTAACAGGGGACCCTACAATGAGCAGTTCTTC
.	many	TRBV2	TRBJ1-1	CASSPTGTRSLMNTEAFF	TGTGCCAGCAGTCCTACCGGGACAAGGAGCCTCATGAACACTGAAGCTTTCTTT
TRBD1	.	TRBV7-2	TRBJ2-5	CASSQVLPGQGTGETQYF	TGTGCCAGCAGCCAAGTTCTTCCCGGACAGGGTACGGGAGAGACCCAGTACTTC
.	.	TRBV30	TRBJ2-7	CAWRRVGRLGEQYF	TGTGCCTGGAGGAGGGTTGGGCGCCTCGGTGAGCAGTACTTC
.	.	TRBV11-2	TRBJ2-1	CASSSLRGGSYNEQFF	TGTGCCAGCAGCTCCTTGAGGGGTGGCTCCTACAATGAGCAGTTCTTC
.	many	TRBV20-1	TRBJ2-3	CSAPWRTDTQYF	TGCAGTGCGCCTTGGAGGACAGATACGCAGTATTTT
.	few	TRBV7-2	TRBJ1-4	CASSFINEKLFF	TGTGCCAGCAGCTTTATTAATGAAAAACTGTTTTTT
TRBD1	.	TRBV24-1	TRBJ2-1	CATSEARTGAFDEQFF	TGTGCCACCAGTGAGGCTCGGACAGGGGCGTTTGATGAGCAGTTCTTC